Listed below are T cell receptor beta chains from one sample, sequenced in a study of cytomegalovirus exposure and HLA in healthy donors. Produced via immunoSEQ multiplex PCR; TCRdb's table is partial and in-frame only. The repertoire has approximately 160,000 clones, 75% to 90% of them found once; the top ten carry around 2%. Specimen: PBMCs. The receptors derive from a human donor in good health. Each CDR3 is given with its conserved first and last residue. The D gene is left open where the match is weak. Where a row states a size, it is once, few, many or the class of an expanded clone; other rows omit it.

D: TRBD2; J: TRBJ2-3; size: .; V: TRBV11-2; CDR3: CASSPGGTSWGDTQYF; DNA: TGTGCCAGCAGCCCAGGTGGGACTAGCTGGGGAGATACGCAGTATTTT
D: TRBD2; J: TRBJ2-3; size: .; V: TRBV13; CDR3: CASSVGLAGVGDTQYF; DNA: TGTGCCAGCAGCGTCGGACTAGCGGGGGTGGGAGATACGCAGTATTTT
D: TRBD1; J: TRBJ1-1; size: few; V: TRBV7-9; CDR3: CASSAEGQRNTEAFF; DNA: TGTGCCAGCAGCGCAGAGGGACAGCGGAACACTGAAGCTTTCTTT
D: .; J: TRBJ2-1; size: .; V: TRBV7-2; CDR3: CASSLGVSNEQFF; DNA: TGTGCCAGCAGCTTAGGAGTCTCCAATGAGCAGTTCTTC
D: .; J: TRBJ2-7; size: .; V: TRBV10-3; CDR3: CAISVGTNEQYF; DNA: TGTGCCATCAGTGTAGGGACAAACGAGCAGTACTTC
D: .; J: TRBJ2-7; size: .; V: TRBV20-1; CDR3: CSARHSYEQYF; DNA: TGCAGTGCTAGACATTCCTACGAGCAGTACTTC
D: TRBD1; J: TRBJ1-2; size: .; V: TRBV25-1; CDR3: CASSENEDRVYGYTF; DNA: TGTGCCAGCAGTGAAAATGAGGACAGGGTCTATGGCTACACCTTC
D: .; J: TRBJ2-5; size: .; V: TRBV6-1; CDR3: CASRGQEETQYF; DNA: TGTGCCAGCAGGGGACAAGAAGAGACCCAGTACTTC
D: TRBD1; J: TRBJ1-5; size: .; V: TRBV27; CDR3: CASRPGQGLYQPQHF; DNA: TGTGCCAGCAGGCCGGGACAGGGGCTATATCAGCCCCAGCATTTT
D: .; J: TRBJ1-1; size: .; V: TRBV20-1; CDR3: CSARDRFEAFF; DNA: TGCAGTGCGAGAGACAGGTTTGAAGCTTTCTTT
D: TRBD2; J: TRBJ2-1; size: .; V: TRBV18; CDR3: CASSMLGGTRYNEQFF; DNA: TGTGCCAGCTCAATGCTCGGGGGGACGAGGTACAATGAGCAGTTCTTC
D: TRBD2; J: TRBJ2-7; size: .; V: TRBV7-2; CDR3: CASSPTGLASYEQYF; DNA: TGTGCCAGCAGCCCGACCGGACTAGCCTCCTACGAGCAGTACTTC
D: .; J: TRBJ2-7; size: .; V: TRBV6-1; CDR3: CASRLQSGEQYF; DNA: TGTGCCAGCAGACTTCAGTCGGGCGAGCAGTACTTC
D: TRBD1; J: TRBJ2-7; size: .; V: TRBV4-1; CDR3: CASSPTGGEQYF; DNA: TGCGCCAGCAGCCCGACAGGGGGTGAGCAGTACTTC
D: TRBD2; J: TRBJ2-3; size: .; V: TRBV4-3; CDR3: CASSQGPGLAGGDTQYF; DNA: TGCGCCAGCAGCCAAGGACCGGGACTAGCGGGGGGAGATACGCAGTATTTT
D: .; J: TRBJ2-7; size: .; V: TRBV19; CDR3: CASSIWPPGAIRSSYEQYF; DNA: TGTGCCAGTAGTATATGGCCTCCAGGGGCCATTAGGAGCTCCTACGAGCAGTACTTC
D: .; J: TRBJ1-1; size: .; V: TRBV29-1; CDR3: CSIISDRPEAFF; DNA: TGCAGTATCATCTCCGACAGGCCTGAAGCTTTCTTT
D: TRBD2; J: TRBJ2-1; size: .; V: TRBV4-2; CDR3: CASSPEYGGGANEQFF; DNA: TGTGCCAGCAGCCCCGAGTATGGCGGGGGGGCCAATGAGCAGTTCTTC
D: .; J: TRBJ2-7; size: .; V: TRBV7-2; CDR3: CASSSGQGSYEQYF; DNA: TGTGCCAGCAGCTCGGGACAAGGATCCTACGAGCAGTACTTC
D: .; J: TRBJ1-3; size: .; V: TRBV4-3; CDR3: CASSQDRTEIYF; DNA: TGCGCCAGCAGCCAAGACAGGACAGAGATCTATTTT
D: TRBD1; J: TRBJ2-5; size: once; V: TRBV7-8; CDR3: CASSTGTGQETQYF; DNA: TGTGCCAGCAGCACCGGGACAGGCCAAGAGACCCAGTACTTC
D: TRBD1; J: TRBJ2-7; size: .; V: TRBV19; CDR3: CASSSRGLYAYEQYF; DNA: TGTGCCAGTAGTTCTAGGGGGCTGTACGCCTACGAGCAGTACTTC
D: .; J: TRBJ1-1; size: .; V: TRBV6-6; CDR3: CASSFLRVNTEAFF; DNA: TGTGCCAGCAGTTTCCTCCGGGTGAACACTGAAGCTTTCTTT
D: TRBD2; J: TRBJ2-7; size: .; V: TRBV11-3; CDR3: CASSLSGTSGVYEQYF; DNA: TGTGCCAGCAGCTTATCGGGGACTAGCGGGGTCTACGAGCAGTACTTC
D: TRBD2; J: TRBJ2-3; size: .; V: TRBV5-1; CDR3: CASSLNPSGGGTDTQYF; DNA: TGCGCCAGCAGCTTGAATCCTAGCGGGGGTGGCACAGATACGCAGTATTTT
D: .; J: TRBJ2-3; size: .; V: TRBV13; CDR3: CASSLMDSNTDTQYF; DNA: TGTGCCAGCAGTCTAATGGACTCCAACACAGATACGCAGTATTTT
D: .; J: TRBJ1-1; size: .; V: TRBV7-9; CDR3: CASSQDTNTEAFF; DNA: TGTGCCAGCAGCCAGGACACGAACACTGAAGCTTTCTTT
D: TRBD1; J: TRBJ1-1; size: .; V: TRBV9; CDR3: CASSPPGQGATEAFF; DNA: TGTGCCAGCAGCCCCCCCGGACAGGGAGCCACTGAAGCTTTCTTT
D: .; J: TRBJ1-2; size: .; V: TRBV6-1; CDR3: CASSEERGGGYTF; DNA: TGTGCCAGCAGTGAGGAAAGGGGAGGAGGCTACACCTTC
D: .; J: TRBJ2-7; size: .; V: TRBV6-5; CDR3: CASSPGGSGYEQYF; DNA: TGTGCCAGCAGTCCCGGGGGTAGTGGTTACGAGCAGTACTTC
D: TRBD1; J: TRBJ1-2; size: .; V: TRBV6-1; CDR3: CASSVRTGAGYGYTF; DNA: TGTGCCAGCAGCGTCAGGACAGGGGCTGGCTATGGCTACACCTTC
D: .; J: TRBJ1-5; size: .; V: TRBV2; CDR3: CASSEDHTGSGQPQHF; DNA: TGTGCCAGCAGTGAAGACCATACAGGGTCAGGTCAGCCCCAGCATTTT
D: TRBD1; J: TRBJ1-2; size: .; V: TRBV7-6; CDR3: CASSLVTGGRYGYTF; DNA: TGTGCCAGCAGCTTAGTAACAGGGGGCAGATATGGCTACACCTTC
D: .; J: TRBJ2-5; size: .; V: TRBV5-6; CDR3: CASSLVSFQETQYF; DNA: TGTGCCAGCAGCTTGGTTTCATTTCAAGAGACCCAGTACTTC
D: TRBD1; J: TRBJ1-4; size: few; V: TRBV5-4; CDR3: CASSAKQGSPEKLFF; DNA: TGTGCCAGCAGCGCAAAACAGGGGTCACCCGAAAAACTGTTTTTT
D: .; J: TRBJ1-1; size: .; V: TRBV19; CDR3: CASKADTEAFF; DNA: TGTGCCAGTAAAGCGGACACTGAAGCTTTCTTT
D: TRBD1; J: TRBJ2-2; size: .; V: TRBV2; CDR3: CASSDQDRSTGELFF; DNA: TGTGCCAGCAGTGACCAGGACAGGAGCACCGGGGAGCTGTTTTTT
D: TRBD2; J: TRBJ2-2; size: .; V: TRBV10-3; CDR3: CAISELAGGELFF; DNA: TGTGCCATCAGTGAGTTAGCGGGCGGGGAGCTGTTTTTT
D: TRBD1; J: TRBJ1-4; size: .; V: TRBV7-2; CDR3: CASSPPRQGGIEKLFF; DNA: TGTGCCAGCAGCCCTCCCCGACAAGGGGGCATTGAAAAACTGTTTTTT
D: TRBD1; J: TRBJ1-6; size: once; V: TRBV5-1; CDR3: CASSWGQGNSPLHF; DNA: TGCGCCAGCAGCTGGGGACAGGGGAATTCACCCCTCCACTTT
D: .; J: TRBJ1-2; size: .; V: TRBV4-1; CDR3: CASSQDTQGEIYGYTF; DNA: TGCGCCAGCAGCCAAGACACCCAGGGTGAAATCTATGGCTACACCTTC
D: TRBD1; J: TRBJ2-1; size: .; V: TRBV4-3; CDR3: CASSQEGDSSYNEQFF; DNA: TGCGCCAGCAGCCAAGAAGGGGACAGCTCCTACAATGAGCAGTTCTTC
D: .; J: TRBJ1-2; size: few; V: TRBV7-2; CDR3: CASSSRGYYGYTF; DNA: TGTGCCAGCAGCTCCCGGGGGTACTATGGCTACACCTTC
D: .; J: TRBJ1-3; size: few; V: TRBV7-8; CDR3: CASSLDTSSGNTIYF; DNA: TGTGCCAGCAGCTTAGACACGTCCTCTGGAAACACCATATATTTT
D: TRBD1; J: TRBJ2-3; size: .; V: TRBV9; CDR3: CASSPDRVGTDTQYF; DNA: TGTGCCAGCAGCCCGGACAGGGTAGGTACAGATACGCAGTATTTT
D: .; J: TRBJ1-2; size: .; V: TRBV6-1; CDR3: CASSHRALSDGYTF; DNA: TGTGCCAGCAGTCACAGGGCCTTGTCTGATGGCTACACCTTC
D: .; J: TRBJ2-1; size: .; V: TRBV7-3; CDR3: CASSLGASSYNEQFF; DNA: TGTGCCAGCAGCTTAGGGGCGAGCTCCTACAATGAGCAGTTCTTC
D: .; J: TRBJ1-2; size: few; V: TRBV27; CDR3: CASRPTGGDYGYTF; DNA: TGTGCCAGCAGGCCCACCGGGGGAGACTATGGCTACACCTTC
D: TRBD1; J: TRBJ1-2; size: .; V: TRBV6-1; CDR3: CASSVAHGQGFSYGYTF; DNA: TGTGCCAGCAGTGTCGCCCACGGACAGGGATTCTCTTATGGCTACACCTTC
D: TRBD1; J: TRBJ1-4; size: .; V: TRBV7-8; CDR3: CASSSSTGAPFNEKLFF; DNA: TGTGCCAGCAGCTCCTCCACAGGGGCGCCTTTTAATGAAAAACTGTTTTTT
D: TRBD1; J: TRBJ1-2; size: .; V: TRBV9; CDR3: CASSVTGGTGESPSYGYTF; DNA: TGTGCCAGCAGCGTCACCGGTGGGACAGGGGAGTCCCCGTCCTATGGCTACACCTTC
D: .; J: TRBJ2-1; size: .; V: TRBV5-6; CDR3: CASSLSPNGRYSEQFF; DNA: TGTGCCAGCAGCTTGTCGCCGAACGGTAGATATAGTGAGCAGTTCTTC
D: .; J: TRBJ2-5; size: .; V: TRBV7-8; CDR3: CASSPSLGDQETQYF; DNA: TGTGCCAGCAGCCCCTCACTAGGCGACCAAGAGACCCAGTACTTC
D: .; J: TRBJ2-5; size: few; V: TRBV2; CDR3: CASMEEGGATQYF; DNA: TGTGCCAGCATGGAGGAGGGGGGGGCGACCCAGTACTTC